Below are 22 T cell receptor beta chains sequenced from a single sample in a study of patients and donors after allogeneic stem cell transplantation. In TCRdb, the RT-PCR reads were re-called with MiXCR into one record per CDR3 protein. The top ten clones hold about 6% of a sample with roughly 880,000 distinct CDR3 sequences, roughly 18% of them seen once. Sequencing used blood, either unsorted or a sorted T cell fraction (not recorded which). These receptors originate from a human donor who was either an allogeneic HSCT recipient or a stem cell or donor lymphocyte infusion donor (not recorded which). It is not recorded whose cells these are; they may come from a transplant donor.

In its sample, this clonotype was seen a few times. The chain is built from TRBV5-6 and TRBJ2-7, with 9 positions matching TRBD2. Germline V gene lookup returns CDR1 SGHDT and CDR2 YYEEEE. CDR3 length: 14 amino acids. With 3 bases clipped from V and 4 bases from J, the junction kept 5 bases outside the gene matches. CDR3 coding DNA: TGTGCCAGCAGCTATGCGACTAGCGGATACGAGCAGTACTTC. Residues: CASSYATSGYEQYF.

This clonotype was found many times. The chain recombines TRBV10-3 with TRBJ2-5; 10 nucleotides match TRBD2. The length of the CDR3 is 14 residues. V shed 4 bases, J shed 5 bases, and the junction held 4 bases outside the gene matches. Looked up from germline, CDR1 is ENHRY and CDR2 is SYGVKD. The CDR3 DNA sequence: TGTGCCATCAGTGGCGGGACTAGCGCGGAGACCCAGTACTTC. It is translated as CAISGGTSAETQYF.

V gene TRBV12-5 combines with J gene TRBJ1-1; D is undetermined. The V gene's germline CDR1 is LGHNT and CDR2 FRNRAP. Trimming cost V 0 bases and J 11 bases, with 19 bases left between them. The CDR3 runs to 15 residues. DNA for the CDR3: TGTGCTAGTGGTTTGGTCGACGGCGGAGGGCGTCGTGCTTTCTTT. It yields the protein CASGLVDGGGRRAFF.

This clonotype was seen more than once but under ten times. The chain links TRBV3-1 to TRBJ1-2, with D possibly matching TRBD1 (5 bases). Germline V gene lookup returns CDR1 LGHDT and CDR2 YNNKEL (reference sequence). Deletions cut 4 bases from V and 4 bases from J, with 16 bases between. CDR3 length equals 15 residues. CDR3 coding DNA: TGTGCCAGCAGCCGCGACGGGACCCGGGGCTATGGCTACACCTTC. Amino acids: CASSRDGTRGYGYTF.

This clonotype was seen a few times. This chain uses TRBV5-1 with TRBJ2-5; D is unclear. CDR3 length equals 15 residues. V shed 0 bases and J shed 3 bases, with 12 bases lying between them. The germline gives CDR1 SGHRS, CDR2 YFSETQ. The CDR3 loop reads CASSLAGTEKETQYF. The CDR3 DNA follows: TGCGCCAGCAGCTTGGCCGGCACGGAGAAAGAGACCCAGTACTTC.

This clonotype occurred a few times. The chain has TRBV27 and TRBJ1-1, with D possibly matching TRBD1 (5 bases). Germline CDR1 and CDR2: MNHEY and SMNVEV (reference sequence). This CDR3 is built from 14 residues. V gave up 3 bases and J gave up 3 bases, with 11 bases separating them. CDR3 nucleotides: TGTGCCAGCAGTTTTGCAGGGAAGTACACTGAAGCTTTCTTT. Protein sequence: CASSFAGKYTEAFF.

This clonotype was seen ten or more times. In nucleotides, the CDR3 is TGTGCCAGCACCCCGGGACAGAACACTGAAGCTTTCTTT. Translated: CASTPGQNTEAFF. V usage is TRBV12-3 or TRBV12-4 and J usage is TRBJ1-1; a weak D match, TRBD1 (6 bases). V shed 7 bases and J shed 1 base, with 10 bases lying between them. This CDR3 has 13 amino acids.

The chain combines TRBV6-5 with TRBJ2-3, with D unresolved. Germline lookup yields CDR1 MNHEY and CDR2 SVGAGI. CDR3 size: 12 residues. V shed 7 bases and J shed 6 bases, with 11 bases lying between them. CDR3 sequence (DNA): TGTGCCAGCACCTCCAGGCGGGATACGCAGTATTTT. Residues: CASTSRRDTQYF.

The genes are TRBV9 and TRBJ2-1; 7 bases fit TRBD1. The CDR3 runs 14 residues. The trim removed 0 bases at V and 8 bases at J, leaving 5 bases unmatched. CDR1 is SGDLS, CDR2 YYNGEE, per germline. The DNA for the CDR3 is TGTGCCAGCAGCGTAGAGAGGGGGCTCGATGAGCAGTTCTTC. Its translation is CASSVERGLDEQFF.

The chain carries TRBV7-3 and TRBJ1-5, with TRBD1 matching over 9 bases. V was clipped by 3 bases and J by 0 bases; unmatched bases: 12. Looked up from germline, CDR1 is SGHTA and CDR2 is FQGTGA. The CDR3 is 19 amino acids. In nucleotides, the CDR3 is TGTGCCAGCAGCTTCCTCACGGGACAGGGCCTTGGTAGCAATCAGCCCCAGCATTTT. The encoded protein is CASSFLTGQGLGSNQPQHF. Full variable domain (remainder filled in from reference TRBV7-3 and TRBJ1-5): GAGVSQTPSNKVTEKGKYVELRCDPISGHTALYWYRQSLGQGPEFLIYFQGTGAADDSGLPNDRFFAVRPEGSVSTLKIQRTERGDSAVYLCASSFLTGQGLGSNQPQHFGDGTRLSIL.

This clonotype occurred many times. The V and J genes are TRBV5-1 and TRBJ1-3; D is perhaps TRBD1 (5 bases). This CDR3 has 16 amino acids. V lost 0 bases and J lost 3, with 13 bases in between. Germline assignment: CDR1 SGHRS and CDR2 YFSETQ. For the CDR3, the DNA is TGCGCCAGCAGCTTGGTCGACGGGGGAGGTGGAAACACCATATATTTT. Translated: CASSLVDGGGGNTIYF.

CDR3 coding DNA: TGTGCCAGCAGCCCAACCAGGGATTCGGGACCCCTCCACTTT. Amino acids: CASSPTRDSGPLHF. The chain recombines TRBV7-6 with TRBJ1-6, with D possibly being TRBD1 (5 bases). The V end was cut by 5 bases, the J end by 12 bases, with 17 bases between. The CDR3 loop spans 14 amino acids. The germline CDR1 and CDR2 sequences are SGHVS and FNYEAQ.

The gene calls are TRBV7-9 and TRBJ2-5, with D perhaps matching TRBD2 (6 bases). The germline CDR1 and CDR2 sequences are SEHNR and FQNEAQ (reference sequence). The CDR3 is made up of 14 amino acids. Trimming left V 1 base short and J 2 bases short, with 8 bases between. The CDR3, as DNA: TGTGCCAGCAGCTTAGTCCGGGGGCAAGAGACCCAGTACTTC. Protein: CASSLVRGQETQYF.

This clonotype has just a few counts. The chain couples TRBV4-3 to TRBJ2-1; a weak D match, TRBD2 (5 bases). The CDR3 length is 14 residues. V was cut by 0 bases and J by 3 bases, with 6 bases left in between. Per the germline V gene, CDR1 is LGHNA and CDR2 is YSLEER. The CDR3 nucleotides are TGCGCCAGCAGCCAAGAAACTAGCTACAATGAGCAGTTCTTC. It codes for CASSQETSYNEQFF.

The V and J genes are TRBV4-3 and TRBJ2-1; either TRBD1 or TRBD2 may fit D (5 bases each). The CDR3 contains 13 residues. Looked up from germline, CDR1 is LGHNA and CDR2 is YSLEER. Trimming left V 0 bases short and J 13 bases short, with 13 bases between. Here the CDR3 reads CASSQDPGTLQFF. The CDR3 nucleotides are TGCGCCAGCAGCCAAGATCCGGGGACCCTTCAGTTCTTC.

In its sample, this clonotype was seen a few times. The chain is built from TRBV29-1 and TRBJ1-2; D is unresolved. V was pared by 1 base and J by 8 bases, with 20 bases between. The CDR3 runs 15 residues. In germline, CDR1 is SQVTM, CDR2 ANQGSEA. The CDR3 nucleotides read TGCAGCGTTGAAGGTAGCGTAACGGCCCGTGGGGGCTACACCTTC. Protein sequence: CSVEGSVTARGGYTF.

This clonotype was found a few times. The CDR3 DNA follows: TGTGCCAGCAACTTCCCCCTCGCGGGGGGGCGCACCGGGGAGCTGTTTTTT. Protein product: CASNFPLAGGRTGELFF. The V gene is TRBV12-3 or TRBV12-4, the J gene TRBJ2-2, with 9 bases that match TRBD2. The CDR3 spans 17 residues. The V gene end was trimmed by 7 bases and the J gene end by 4 bases; junction bases not matched to a gene: 13.

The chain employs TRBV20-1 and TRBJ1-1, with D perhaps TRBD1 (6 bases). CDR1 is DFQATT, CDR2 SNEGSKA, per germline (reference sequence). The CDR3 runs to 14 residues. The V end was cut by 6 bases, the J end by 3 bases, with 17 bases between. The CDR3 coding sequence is TGCAGTGCCAACCCAGGGGTCTGGGACACTGAAGCTTTCTTT. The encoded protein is CSANPGVWDTEAFF.

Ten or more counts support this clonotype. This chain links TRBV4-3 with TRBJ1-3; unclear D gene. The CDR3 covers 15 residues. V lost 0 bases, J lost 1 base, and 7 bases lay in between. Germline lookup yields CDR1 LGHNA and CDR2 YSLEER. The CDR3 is CASSQDGWSGNTIYF. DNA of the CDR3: TGCGCCAGCAGCCAAGATGGGTGGTCTGGAAACACCATATATTTT.

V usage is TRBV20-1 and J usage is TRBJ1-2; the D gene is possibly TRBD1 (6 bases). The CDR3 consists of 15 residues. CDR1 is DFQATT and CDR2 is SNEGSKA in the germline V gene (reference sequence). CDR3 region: CSSIQTGWGDYGYTF. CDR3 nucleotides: TGCAGCTCGATCCAAACAGGGTGGGGGGACTATGGCTACACCTTC.

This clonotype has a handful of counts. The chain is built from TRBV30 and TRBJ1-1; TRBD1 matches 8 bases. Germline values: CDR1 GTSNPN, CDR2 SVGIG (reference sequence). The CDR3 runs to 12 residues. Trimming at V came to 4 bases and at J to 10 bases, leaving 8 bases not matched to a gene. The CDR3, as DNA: TGTGCCTGGACAGGGGGCGGGCCGTTAGCTTTCTTT. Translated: CAWTGGGPLAFF.

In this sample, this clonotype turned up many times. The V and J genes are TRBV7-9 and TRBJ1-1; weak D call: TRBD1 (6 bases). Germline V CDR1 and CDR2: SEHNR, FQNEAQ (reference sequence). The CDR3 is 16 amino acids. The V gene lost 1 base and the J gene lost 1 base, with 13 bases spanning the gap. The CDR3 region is CASSLGLGATNTEAFF. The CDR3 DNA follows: TGTGCCAGCAGCTTAGGGCTGGGGGCTACGAACACTGAAGCTTTCTTT. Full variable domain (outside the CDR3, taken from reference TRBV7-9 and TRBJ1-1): DTGVSQNPRHKITKRGQNVTFRCDPISEHNRLYWYRQTLGQGPEFLTYFQNEAQLEKSRLLSDRFSAERPKGSFSTLEIQRTEQGDSAMYLCASSLGLGATNTEAFFGQGTRLTVV.